Presented here are 23 T cell receptor beta chains from one specimen sequenced in a study of cytomegalovirus exposure and HLA in healthy donors. Use of 60 Vbeta and 13 Jbeta primers characterized the PCR. Data came from immunoSEQ multiplex PCR; TCRdb stores just in-frame clones and leaves some out. Here the sample spans 150,000 to 200,000 clones, roughly 85% being singletons. What was sequenced was PBMCs. The source of these receptors is a man between 18 and 29 years old in good health and CMV-seropositive.

The gene calls are TRBV5-5 and TRBJ2-5, with a possible D match to TRBD2 (6 bases). The CDR3 has 15 residues. V lost 2 bases and J lost 5, with 16 bases in between. Germline V gives CDR1 SGHKS, CDR2 YYEKEE (reference sequence). CDR3 nucleotide sequence: TGTGCCAGCAGCTTAGAAGTTCATGGAGGGGAGACCCAGTACTTC. Translating gives CASSLEVHGGETQYF.

This chain joins TRBV18 and TRBJ1-2, with TRBD1 identical over 9 bases. CDR3 length equals 16 residues. CDR1 and CDR2 from the germline V gene are KGHSH and LQKENI. With 6 bases clipped from V and 8 bases from J, the junction kept 16 bases outside the gene matches. CDR3 coding DNA: TGTGCCAGCTCTCGACAGGGGGGATCGGACAGAGGCGGCTACACCTTC. Translating gives CASSRQGGSDRGGYTF.

V and J are TRBV6-6 and TRBJ1-5; TRBD1 agrees at 9 bases. The trim removed 8 bases at V and 2 bases at J, leaving 7 bases unmatched. The CDR3 is 15 residues long. Germline V gene data show CDR1 as MNHNY and CDR2 as SVGAGI (reference sequence). The CDR3 coding sequence is TGTGCCAGCGGTAAACAGGGGGCGGGCAATCAGCCCCAGCATTTT. Its protein product is CASGKQGAGNQPQHF.

The chain employs TRBV6-5 and TRBJ2-7, with TRBD2 identical over 8 bases. The V and J ends lost 4 bases and 4 bases, in that order; junction bases with no gene match: 9. The CDR3 extends over 15 amino acids. The germline gives CDR1 MNHEY, CDR2 SVGAGI. CDR3 sequence reads: CASSSTGLVKYEQYF. Written as DNA, the CDR3 is TGTGCCAGCAGTTCCACGGGACTAGTCAAGTACGAGCAGTACTTC.

The chain employs TRBV13 and TRBJ2-2, with 7 positions matching TRBD2. CDR1 is PRHDT, CDR2 FYEKMQ, per germline (reference sequence). This CDR3 region has 14 residues. Unmatched junction bases numbered 4, after V lost 5 bases and J lost 4 bases. This chain's CDR3 is CASSPSSGTGELFF. CDR3 nucleotides: TGTGCCAGCAGCCCTTCTAGCGGCACCGGGGAGCTGTTTTTT.

Of note for this clone: A junction end diverges from the germline sequence, so it may reflect a read error. This chain uses TRBV28 with TRBJ2-5; D ambiguous. The J call may be mistaken, given a closer DNA end match to TRBJ2-7. Germline-derived CDR1 and CDR2 are MDHEN and SYDVKM. The CDR3 runs to 14 residues. In DNA form, the CDR3 reads TGTGCCAGCAGCTCTGAGGTGTCCTCCCACGAGCAGTACTTC. It yields the protein CASSSEVSSHEQYF.

The chain has TRBV4-3 and TRBJ1-2; 7 bases agree with TRBD1. V trimming: 2 bases; J trimming: 4 bases; junction bases outside the gene matches: 7. The CDR3 covers 15 residues. Germline CDR1 LGHNA, CDR2 YSLEER. CDR3 sequence: CASSQSPGGTYGYTF. CDR3 nucleotide sequence: TGCGCCAGCAGCCAATCGCCAGGGGGGACCTATGGCTACACCTTC.

The chain is built from TRBV27 and TRBJ2-7; the match to TRBD2 covers 12 bases. Germline V gene data show CDR1 as MNHEY and CDR2 as SMNVEV (reference sequence). V lost 5 bases, J lost 4 bases, and 9 bases stayed unmatched. This CDR3 comprises 16 residues. The CDR3 here is CASSPRTSGKSYEQYF. The CDR3 coding sequence is TGTGCCAGCAGTCCCAGGACTAGCGGGAAATCGTACGAGCAGTACTTC.

J is TRBJ1-5 and V is TRBV19; 7 bases agree with TRBD1. The CDR3 loop spans 17 amino acids. Unmatched junction bases numbered 8, after V lost 3 bases and J lost 0 bases. Germline assignment: CDR1 LNHDA and CDR2 SQIVND (reference sequence). The CDR3 reads CASSMGDRSYSNQPQHF. Written as DNA, the CDR3 is TGTGCCAGTAGTATGGGGGACAGAAGTTATAGCAATCAGCCCCAGCATTTT.

The chain recombines TRBV4-1 with TRBJ2-5; D is undetermined. CDR1 and CDR2 from the germline V gene are MGHRA and YSYEKL. V lost 5 bases, J lost 5 bases, and 15 bases lay in between. The CDR3 has 14 residues. The CDR3 DNA is TGCGCCAGCAGCAACCACGGTCCCTGGGAGACCCAGTACTTC. Translation: CASSNHGPWETQYF.

The chain joins TRBV6-1 to TRBJ1-4, with D possibly being TRBD1 (6 bases). The ends were cut back, 4 bases at V and 6 bases at J, with 12 bases in the middle. Germline V CDR1 and CDR2: MNHNS, SASEGT. There are 14 residues in the CDR3. The chain's CDR3 is CASSGDTLDEKLFF. CDR3 sequence (DNA): TGTGCCAGCAGTGGGGACACCCTTGATGAAAAACTGTTTTTT.

The chain recombines TRBV4-1 with TRBJ2-7; weak D call: TRBD2 (5 bases). CDR1 and CDR2 from the germline V gene are MGHRA and YSYEKL. CDR3 length: 12 amino acids. V shed 6 bases and J shed 4 bases, with 10 bases lying between them. The CDR3 loop is CASRGRGYEQYF. In DNA form, the CDR3 reads TGCGCCAGCAGGGGAAGAGGGTACGAGCAGTACTTC.

CDR3 in DNA: TGTGCCAGCAGCCAAGTTGCAGGGGAAATCGACAATGAGCAGTTCTTC. Its translation is CASSQVAGEIDNEQFF. The chain recombines TRBV14 with TRBJ2-1; D may be TRBD1 (6 bases). With 1 base removed from V and 5 bases from J, the gap between germline ends came to 15 bases. The CDR3 loop spans 16 amino acids. Germline V gene data show CDR1 as SGHDN and CDR2 as FVKESK.

The CDR3 nucleotides read TGCGCCAGCAGCCAGTGGGGGACAGGGGGAAACACCATATATTTT. It specifies CASSQWGTGGNTIYF. The chain recombines TRBV4-1 with TRBJ1-3; 9 nucleotides line up with TRBD1. The V gene end was trimmed by 3 bases and the J gene end by 4 bases; junction bases not matched to a gene: 4. The CDR3 consists of 15 residues. CDR1 MGHRA and CDR2 YSYEKL come from the germline V gene.

The chain uses TRBV12-5 and TRBJ2-1, with 9 bases aligning to TRBD1. V was pared by 2 bases and J by 1 base, with 6 bases of the junction left unmatched. The V gene's germline CDR1 is LGHNT and CDR2 FRNRAP. CDR3 length equals 17 residues. CDR3 sequence reads: CASGLPPGTGSYNEQFF. CDR3 bases: TGTGCTAGTGGTTTGCCCCCCGGGACAGGGTCCTACAATGAGCAGTTCTTC.

The chain employs TRBV6-6 and TRBJ1-2; the D is unclear. CDR1 is MNHNY and CDR2 is SVGAGI in the germline V gene (reference sequence). Trimming removed 4 bases from V and 6 bases from J, with 6 bases in between. The CDR3 spans 11 residues. In DNA, the CDR3 is TGTGCCAGCAGTTCCGAGGATGGCTACACCTTC. The encoded protein is CASSSEDGYTF.

V is TRBV29-1 and J is TRBJ2-1; 10 positions agree with TRBD1. With 4 bases clipped from V and 4 bases from J, the junction kept 7 bases outside the gene matches. This CDR3 spans 15 amino acids. Germline V gene sequence: CDR1 SQVTM, CDR2 ANQGSEA. CDR3 residues: CSVGRPDRGYNEQFF. CDR3 bases: TGCAGCGTTGGGAGACCGGACAGGGGGTACAATGAGCAGTTCTTC.

The chain combines TRBV2 with TRBJ2-7, with D possibly TRBD1 on 5 matching bases. Germline-derived CDR1 and CDR2 are SNHLY and FYNNEI. The CDR3 is 14 residues long. V was trimmed by 1 base and J by 6 bases, leaving 13 bases between them. The CDR3 loop reads CASSEEGLGLEQYF. CDR3 bases: TGTGCCAGCAGTGAAGAGGGGTTAGGGCTCGAGCAGTACTTC. Based on the CDR3 plus reference TRBV2 and TRBJ2-7, the full variable domain is EPEVTQTPSHQVTQMGQEVILRCVPISNHLYFYWYRQILGQKVEFLVSFYNNEISEKSEIFDDQFSVERPDGSNFTLKIRSTKLEDSAMYFCASSEEGLGLEQYFGPGTRLTVT.

J is TRBJ2-4 and V is TRBV2; 7 nucleotides match TRBD1. Germline values: CDR1 SNHLY, CDR2 FYNNEI. Trimming removed 6 bases from V and 1 base from J; junction bases left unmatched: 9. CDR3 size: 16 residues. Written as DNA, the CDR3 is TGTGCCAGCAGGGCCGACAGGGCCCGGGCCAAAAACATTCAGTACTTC. It yields the protein CASRADRARAKNIQYF.

The gene calls are TRBV6-1 and TRBJ2-5, with D maybe TRBD2 (7 bases). Trimming cost V 10 bases and J 5 bases, with 17 bases left between them. The CDR3 has 13 amino acids. CDR1 is MNHNS and CDR2 is SASEGT in the germline V gene. The CDR3 bases are TGTGCCACAGGCGGGGGCGCTTTGGAGACCCAGTACTTC. Translated, it gives CATGGGALETQYF.

V is TRBV2 and J is TRBJ2-7, with D perhaps TRBD2 (7 bases). The CDR3 consists of 15 residues. Trimming left V 5 bases short and J 0 bases short, with 14 bases between. Germline loops: CDR1 SNHLY, CDR2 FYNNEI. CDR3 nucleotides: TGTGCCAGCAGTCGAGTGGGGGGGCTCTCCTACGAGCAGTACTTC. It translates to CASSRVGGLSYEQYF. Combining the CDR3 with reference TRBV2 and TRBJ2-7 gives the whole variable domain EPEVTQTPSHQVTQMGQEVILRCVPISNHLYFYWYRQILGQKVEFLVSFYNNEISEKSEIFDDQFSVERPDGSNFTLKIRSTKLEDSAMYFCASSRVGGLSYEQYFGPGTRLTVT.

Only a few counts were recorded for this clone. The CDR3 region has the DNA TGTGCCAGTAGCCACGGACGGGAGAACACTGAAGCTTTCTTT. Its translation is CASSHGRENTEAFF. The J gene is TRBJ1-1, the V gene TRBV19; D uncertain. The CDR3 is 14 amino acids. Trimming took off 6 bases at V and 1 base at J, with 12 bases between the two ends. CDR1 is LNHDA and CDR2 is SQIVND in the germline V gene (reference sequence).

As DNA, the CDR3 is TGTGCCAGCAGTGAACAGGGGCAGCCCCAGCATTTT. This codes for CASSEQGQPQHF. This chain joins TRBV25-1 and TRBJ1-5, with D perhaps matching TRBD1 (6 bases). Trimming left V 2 bases short and J 7 bases short, with 6 bases between. The CDR3 length is 12 residues. Per germline, CDR1 MGHDK and CDR2 SYGVNS.